This TCR beta chain originates from a study of radiotherapy plus CTLA-4 blockade in lung cancer. Background on the study: Objective responses were observed in about a sixth of patients, and disease control was achieved by 30% to 35%.

Study observations and caveats: After treatment with radiotherapy plus ipilimumab, TCR clones that came from the tumor expanded in blood.

Patients with chemo-refractory metastatic non-small-cell lung cancer received focal radiation plus CTLA-4 blockade with ipilimumab. A word on this clone: The antigen remains undetermined.

This CDR3 region has 18 residues. Trimming took 4 bases from V and 3 from J, leaving 22 bases between them. The germline CDR1 and CDR2 sequences are MNHNS and SASEGT. Here immunoSEQ multiplex PCR was the method, and the copy in TCRdb shows in-frame clones only, minus some. This sample yields about 95,000 clones, of which 83% are seen a single time; 0.84% belongs to the top ten. The receptor was isolated from a human donor with non-small cell lung cancer who had stable disease on radiotherapy plus ipilimumab. The sample here was peripheral blood, taken from a patient treated with radiotherapy plus ipilimumab. The chain uses TRBV6-1 and TRBJ1-5; perhaps TRBD1 as D (5 bases). The CDR3 loop reads CASSGRGEGTLTNQPQHF. The DNA of the CDR3 is TGTGCCAGCAGTGGTCGGGGGGAGGGCACTCTCACCAATCAGCCCCAGCATTTT.